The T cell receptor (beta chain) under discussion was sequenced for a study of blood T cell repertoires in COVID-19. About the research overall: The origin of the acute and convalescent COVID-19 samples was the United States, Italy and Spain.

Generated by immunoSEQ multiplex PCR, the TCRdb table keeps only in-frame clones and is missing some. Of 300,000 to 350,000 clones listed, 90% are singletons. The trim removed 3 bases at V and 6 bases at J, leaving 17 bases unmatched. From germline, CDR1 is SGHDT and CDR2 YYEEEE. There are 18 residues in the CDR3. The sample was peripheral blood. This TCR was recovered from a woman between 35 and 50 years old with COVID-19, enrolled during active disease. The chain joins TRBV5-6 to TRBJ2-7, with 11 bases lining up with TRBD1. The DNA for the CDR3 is TGTGCCAGCAGCTCGACCTTCCGGGACAGGGGGATCCCACTCGAGCAGTACTTC. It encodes CASSSTFRDRGIPLEQYF.